The subject of this entry is one TCR beta chain. Its recognized antigen is unknown. No much larger clone exists at a distance of one base, and base qualities are not known. Read against the paper, the sample's time point label means: baseline before first vaccination. The vaccinee samples were drawn from two UK trials, COV001 and COV002, one of which was a single-blind randomized controlled phase 2/3 trial testing AZD1222 (ChAdOx1 nCoV-19) in healthy adults. For TCRbeta chain sequencing, PBMC samples from trial participants were taken at day 0 and at day 28 after the second dose. From the germline V gene, CDR1 is SGDLS and CDR2 is YYNGEE. The CDR3, from cysteine to phenylalanine, totals 16 residues. Kept here is only the CDR3 DNA, which spans 48 bases and is read in frame from base 1. Trimming at the junction amounts to 0 bases on V and 6 bases on J, and the germline ends lie 16 bases apart. The record originates from a study of T cell responses to AZD1222 COVID-19 vaccine (dated by TCRdb to about 2021). For the wider study: AZD1222 recipients whose second dose came at about 4 weeks and those whose second dose came at about 12 weeks were combined into one group, since spike-specific TCR depth and breadth did not differ between the two schedules. A total of more than 230 trial participants underwent TCR sequencing, of whom about 210 had received two doses of AZD1222 and some 25 had received two doses of the MenACWY control vaccine. Trial participants were enrolled by age into subgroups of 18-55, 56-69 and 70-plus years, and roughly 150, 30 and 60 TCR-sequenced participants, respectively, were included in these subgroups.

The CDR3 regions of human TCRbeta chains were analyzed by immunosequencing. The authors' pipeline ran thus. Repertoire TCRs were checked for matches against a reference library of SARS-CoV-2-specific TCRs that had been generated using the MIRA antigen-specificity platform. Breadth was defined as the fraction of unique TCRs that were SARS-CoV-2-associated. Depth was defined as the fraction of total T cells that were SARS-CoV-2-associated. Each spike-specific TCR was assigned to its reactive spike region and to a CD4 or CD8 class using the MIRA data. Log10-transformed breadth and depth values were compared by one-way ANOVA with Sidak's multiple comparisons tests. The immuneACCESS repertoire file appears here via TCRdb, limited to in-frame rearrangements. These files lack a portion of the clones; in checked studies, under half of the deficit traces to unresolved V genes, and the cause of the others is not known. V and J calls plus clone size are reproduced from that table; the DNA served to infer D and trimming. For this sample the table gives roughly 150,000 clones, of which approximately 88% were detected only once. Approximately 2.1% of the sample is held by the ten biggest clonotypes.

Here is what the overall study found, with its caveats: Conclusions about previously exposed vaccinees are limited, since just six AZD1222 recipients were seropositive for SARS-CoV-2 at baseline. Reportedly, almost half of the unique spike-specific TCRs recognized epitopes lying outside the regions that are mutated in the B.1.351 and B.1.1.7 variants. Because no day 14 peak-response samples were available, the repertoires could be characterized only after the peak T cell response. Spike-specific TCR breadth and depth rose significantly after two AZD1222 doses compared with day 0 and with MenACWY recipients. The 56-69-year group was small, and its depth increase did not reach significance, likely because of low power. Participants were mostly white British, with more females than males. The authors suggested clonal diversity may have been underestimated. Vaccine-associated CD4 TCRs spanned the whole spike protein, with dominant responses in regions 160-218 and 743-854.

Sequences were derived from peripheral blood, sampled on day 0 of AZD1222 vaccination. The sequence joins TRBV9 to TRBJ2-4, and perhaps TRBD1 as D gene, on 5 matching bases. The origin of this receptor is an adult in good health. The sequenced DNA is TGTGCCAGCAGCGTAGGGGGCAGCTATCCCGGAAACATTCAGTACTTC. Translated, this gives CASSVGGSYPGNIQYF.